This entry lists 14 T cell receptor beta chains sequenced from one sample in a study of CD8 T cells in ankylosing spondylitis. One entry per CDR3 protein results from TCRdb running MiXCR on the 5' RACE reads. This sample has some 200,000 distinct CDR3 sequences, with about 13% found just once. What was sequenced was blood, either unsorted or a sorted T cell fraction (not recorded which). The receptors originated from a male donor with ankylosing spondylitis or in good health (not recorded which).

The chain recombines TRBV20-1 with TRBJ1-1; no clear D. The germline V gene encodes CDR1 DFQATT and CDR2 SNEGSKA (reference sequence). V gave up 8 bases and J gave up 2 bases, with 12 bases separating them. There are 12 residues in the CDR3. The CDR3: CSLNRGNTEAFF. The CDR3 nucleotides read TGCAGTCTCAACCGGGGAAACACTGAAGCTTTCTTT.

The chain recombines TRBV27 with TRBJ2-5, with D uncertain. Germline loops: CDR1 MNHEY, CDR2 SMNVEV (reference sequence). The V end was cut by 5 bases, the J end by 9 bases, with 16 bases between. The CDR3 is 13 amino acids. The CDR3 DNA reads as TGTGCCAGCAGTCCCTCGATCTTAGGGTCCCAGTACTTC. Its protein product is CASSPSILGSQYF.

This clonotype appeared many times. This chain links TRBV5-1 with TRBJ2-7; D perhaps matches TRBD1 (5 bases). CDR3 length: 13 residues. CDR1 SGHRS and CDR2 YFSETQ come from the germline V gene. Deletions cut 7 bases from V and 3 bases from J, with 14 bases between. CDR3 nucleotide sequence: TGCGCCAGCGCCCCTCAGGGCATCTACGAGCAGTACTTC. Translating gives CASAPQGIYEQYF.

This clonotype was detected a few times. The V call is TRBV27, the J call TRBJ2-7; no clear D. Trimming removed 8 bases at V and 4 bases at J, with 9 bases between. Germline CDR1 and CDR2: MNHEY and SMNVEV (reference sequence). The length of the CDR3 is 11 residues. CDR3 sequence (DNA): TGTGCCAGCTCGGCTAGGTACGAGCAGTACTTC. It translates to CASSARYEQYF.

The rearrangement uses TRBV20-1 and TRBJ2-7; TRBD2 agrees at 9 bases. The CDR3 has 14 residues. The V segment lost 3 bases and the J segment 3 bases; nucleotides outside the gene matches: 6. Germline CDR1 is DFQATT and CDR2 is SNEGSKA (reference sequence). The CDR3 DNA reads TGCAGTGCTAGTTACCTAGCGGGAAACTACGAGCAGTACTTC. Amino acid sequence: CSASYLAGNYEQYF.

This clonotype was found a few times. The V and J genes are TRBV27 and TRBJ2-2; unclear D gene. V lost 6 bases to trimming and J lost 4 bases, with 12 bases between them. The CDR3 is made up of 14 amino acids. Germline V gene data show CDR1 as MNHEY and CDR2 as SMNVEV (reference sequence). The CDR3 region is CASSFNGFTGELFF. The CDR3 bases are TGTGCCAGCAGCTTCAACGGATTCACCGGGGAGCTGTTTTTT.

This chain links TRBV10-2 with TRBJ2-7; 7 bases align to TRBD2. The CDR3 has 14 residues. The junction had 2 bases not matched to a gene; V was cut back by 1 base and J by 2 bases. Germline CDR1 reads WSHSY; CDR2 reads SAAADI. The CDR3 loop is CASSEFGRTYEQYF. The DNA for the CDR3 is TGCGCCAGCAGTGAGTTCGGGAGGACCTACGAGCAGTACTTC.

This clonotype was observed at least ten times. The J gene is TRBJ2-7, the V gene TRBV7-2, with 12 bases aligning to TRBD1. The CDR3 extends over 15 amino acids. The trim removed 4 bases at V and 5 bases at J, leaving 6 bases unmatched. CDR1 is SGHTA, CDR2 FQGNSA, per germline. CDR3 loop: CASSSPGQGANEQYF. Here the CDR3 DNA reads TGTGCCAGCAGCTCCCCGGGACAGGGGGCTAACGAGCAGTACTTC.

In this sample, this clonotype turned up a few times. The V call is TRBV27, the J call TRBJ1-1; perhaps TRBD1 as D (6 bases). The CDR3 spans 14 residues. V lost 10 bases and J lost 5, with 20 bases in between. The germline CDR1 and CDR2 sequences are MNHEY and SMNVEV (reference sequence). CDR3 sequence reads: CATMGQGPGTEAFF. DNA for the CDR3: TGTGCCACCATGGGCCAGGGGCCGGGTACTGAAGCTTTCTTT.

V is TRBV12-3 or TRBV12-4 and J is TRBJ2-7; 9 bases match TRBD1. There are 14 residues in the CDR3. V lost 3 bases and J lost 6; bases outside the gene matches: 6. CDR3 protein: CASSFDNRGREQYF. The CDR3 DNA reads as TGTGCCAGCAGTTTTGATAACAGGGGGCGCGAGCAGTACTTC.

This clonotype was seen more than once but under ten times. The rearrangement joins TRBV3-1 to TRBJ2-5; no clear D. V was clipped by 0 bases and J by 10 bases, with 12 bases between them. The CDR3 loop spans 13 amino acids. The germline CDR1 and CDR2 sequences are LGHDT and YNNKEL (reference sequence). The CDR3, as DNA: TGTGCCAGCAGCCAAGATGGCCTGGAGCTCCAGTACTTC. This sequence encodes CASSQDGLELQYF.

In this sample, this clonotype turned up a few times. This chain links TRBV7-9 with TRBJ2-5; D is perhaps TRBD1 (7 bases). The CDR3 is 15 amino acids. Deletions cut 4 bases from V and 2 bases from J, with 14 bases between. Germline V lookup: CDR1 SEHNR, CDR2 FQNEAQ (reference sequence). CDR3 coding DNA: TGTGCCAGCAGCTCGAGGAGGGGACAGCAAGAGACCCAGTACTTC. This encodes CASSSRRGQQETQYF.

The DNA for the CDR3 is TGCAGTGCTAGAGATTTAGGGACTAGCGGGGTCCTCTCCTACAATGAGCAGTTCTTC. Residues: CSARDLGTSGVLSYNEQFF. V and J are TRBV20-1 and TRBJ2-1; 13 bases fit TRBD2. From germline, CDR1 is DFQATT and CDR2 SNEGSKA (reference sequence). This CDR3 contains 19 residues. V gave up 0 bases and J gave up 0 bases; unmatched junction bases: 8.

This chain links TRBV5-1 with TRBJ2-7; 10 positions match TRBD2. CDR1 is SGHRS and CDR2 is YFSETQ in the germline V gene. The J segment lost 2 bases and the V segment lost 4 bases, leaving 12 bases of the junction unmatched. CDR3 length: 17 amino acids. In nucleotides, the CDR3 is TGCGCCAGCAGCAGAGGGACTAGCGCTTCCCCTACCTACGAGCAGTACTTC. Protein product: CASSRGTSASPTYEQYF.